These 26 T cell receptor beta chains share one sample of origin, sequenced in a study of T cell responses to AZD1222 COVID-19 vaccine (dated by TCRdb to the early 2020s). The library was made by the immunoSEQ multiplex PCR assay. The table comes from immuneACCESS by way of TCRdb, which keeps in-frame sequences with V and J called. Part of the clones is missing from these tables; in studies checked, under half for an unresolved V gene and the rest for unknown reasons. In all, the sample holds more than 50,000 clones, and roughly 87% of those were seen once. Approximately 2.6% of the sample is taken by the ten largest. Reading the label with the study, this specimen's time point is: about 28 days (+/-7) after the second vaccine dose. The material sequenced was peripheral blood, taken 28 days after the second AZD1222 dose. The receptors derive from an adult who received the AZD1222 COVID-19 vaccine.

The chain links TRBV11-3 to TRBJ2-1; 8 bases match TRBD2. The CDR3 loop spans 15 amino acids. Germline V gives CDR1 SGHNT, CDR2 YENEEA. The J segment lost 1 base and the V segment lost 5 bases, leaving 4 bases of the junction unmatched. The CDR3 DNA reads TGTGCCAGCAGCCCGAGCGGGAGATCCTACAATGAGCAGTTCTTC. Its translation is CASSPSGRSYNEQFF.

This chain joins TRBV5-1 and TRBJ2-1, with a weak D call TRBD1 (5 bases). Between the trimmed V and J ends, which lost 9 bases and 0 bases, there was a span of 10 bases. CDR1 SGHRS and CDR2 YFSETQ come from the germline V gene. The CDR3 totals 13 residues. This CDR3 reads CATRQSSYNEQFF. In nucleotides, the CDR3 is TGCGCCACCCGACAGAGCTCCTACAATGAGCAGTTCTTC.

V and J are TRBV19 and TRBJ2-7, with D maybe TRBD2 (6 bases). The CDR3 contains 12 residues. Germline V gives CDR1 LNHDA, CDR2 SQIVND (reference sequence). Between the trimmed V and J ends, which lost 3 bases and 6 bases, there was a span of 9 bases. CDR3 sequence (DNA): TGTGCCAGTAGTATCGGGGGAGGCGAGCAGTACTTC. It translates to CASSIGGGEQYF.

This chain joins TRBV20-1 and TRBJ2-5; the D is unclear. The germline CDR1 and CDR2 sequences are DFQATT and SNEGSKA (reference sequence). This CDR3 spans 11 amino acids. Trimming took off 3 bases at V and 0 bases at J, with 2 bases between the two ends. CDR3 residues: CSARYQETQYF. The CDR3 DNA reads as TGCAGTGCTAGGTACCAAGAGACCCAGTACTTC.

The CDR3 coding sequence is TGTGCCTGGAAAGGGGGAACGAGCACAGATACGCAGTATTTT. Translating gives CAWKGGTSTDTQYF. The chain combines TRBV30 with TRBJ2-3; D perhaps matches TRBD1 (6 bases). V dropped 4 bases and J dropped 0 bases, with 11 bases sitting between them. Looked up from germline, CDR1 is GTSNPN and CDR2 is SVGIG (reference sequence). The CDR3 consists of 14 residues. The full variable domain, in which reference TRBV30 and TRBJ2-3 provide the parts outside the CDR3, is SQTIHQWPATLVQPVGSPLSLECTVEGTSNPNLYWYRQAAGRGLQLLFYSVGIGQISSEVPQNLSASRPQDRQFILSSKKLLLSDSGFYLCAWKGGTSTDTQYFGPGTRLTVL.

The chain combines TRBV7-2 with TRBJ1-5, with D possibly being TRBD1 (6 bases). The CDR3 loop spans 17 amino acids. Germline CDR1 SGHTA, CDR2 FQGNSA. V lost 1 base and J 2 bases, leaving 15 bases between the germline ends. The CDR3 nucleotides read TGTGCCAGCAGCTTAGTGGGGGGGGCTAACGGCAATCAGCCCCAGCATTTT. Translating gives CASSLVGGANGNQPQHF.

This clone was seen only once. The CDR3: CASSIMLAVIYEQYF. The CDR3 DNA reads as TGTGCCAGTAGTATTATGCTAGCGGTAATCTACGAGCAGTACTTC. The rearrangement joins TRBV19 to TRBJ2-7; 7 nucleotides line up with TRBD2. Germline CDR1 reads LNHDA; CDR2 reads SQIVND (reference sequence). J gave up 3 bases and V 3 bases, and 8 bases lay outside the gene matches. The CDR3 is 15 amino acids. Using reference TRBV19 and TRBJ2-7 for the parts outside the CDR3, the full variable domain is DGGITQSPKYLFRKEGQNVTLSCEQNLNHDAMYWYRQDPGQGLRLIYYSQIVNDFQKGDIAEGYSVSREKKESFPLTVTSAQKNPTAFYLCASSIMLAVIYEQYFGPGTRLTVT.

The rearrangement joins TRBV29-1 to TRBJ1-1; the D gene is possibly TRBD1 (6 bases). Germline CDR1 and CDR2: SQVTM and ANQGSEA. This CDR3 has 18 residues. V was shortened by 1 base and J by 2 bases, with 23 bases between the two germline ends. The CDR3 loop is CSVEAGGRGLVGNTEAFF. For the CDR3, the DNA is TGCAGCGTTGAAGCTGGGGGCAGGGGTTTAGTCGGAAACACTGAAGCTTTCTTT.

This chain connects TRBV5-4 to TRBJ2-1; perhaps TRBD1 as D (5 bases). The CDR3 is 17 residues long. Between the trimmed V and J ends, which lost 3 bases and 7 bases, there was a span of 23 bases. The germline V gene has CDR1 SGHNT and CDR2 YYREEE (reference sequence). The CDR3: CASSSIDPAGSRNEQFF. The CDR3 bases are TGTGCCAGCAGCTCAATTGATCCGGCAGGGTCCAGAAATGAGCAGTTCTTC.

The chain has TRBV3-1 (or the pseudogene TRBV3-2) and TRBJ1-2; the D is unclear. Between the trimmed V and J ends, which lost 4 bases and 10 bases, there was a span of 13 bases. The CDR3 totals 12 residues. Germline CDR1 reads LGHDT; CDR2 reads YNNKEL (reference sequence). CDR3 bases: TGTGCCAGCAGCCCCGCAGACGGTGACTACACCTTC. Its translation: CASSPADGDYTF.

This clone was counted only a few times. The chain's CDR3 is CASSSYHRGETGELFF. The CDR3 nucleotides read TGTGCCAGCAGCTCATATCACAGGGGGGAAACCGGGGAGCTGTTTTTT. This chain joins TRBV5-6 and TRBJ2-2, with 8 bases identical to TRBD1. With V trimmed by 3 bases and J by 5 bases, 9 bases remained unmatched. Germline assignment: CDR1 SGHDT and CDR2 YYEEEE. This CDR3 is built from 16 residues.

The CDR3, as DNA: TGTGCTAGTGGTCCGGGACCGCAAATGCGGCACTCTTATGGCTACACCTTC. Protein sequence: CASGPGPQMRHSYGYTF. J is TRBJ1-2 and V is TRBV12-5; TRBD1 is a possible D gene (5 bases). Trimming took 5 bases from V and 5 from J, leaving 24 bases between them. The CDR3 length is 17 residues. Germline loops: CDR1 LGHNT, CDR2 FRNRAP.

The chain employs TRBV12-5 and TRBJ1-2; 11 nucleotides align to TRBD1. The V gene end was trimmed by 5 bases and the J gene end by 11 bases; junction bases not matched to a gene: 10. Germline-derived CDR1 and CDR2 are LGHNT and FRNRAP. The CDR3 extends over 14 amino acids. Written as DNA, the CDR3 is TGTGCTAGTGGTCGAACCGGGACAGGGGGGGGTTACACCTTC. It codes for CASGRTGTGGGYTF.

The CDR3 protein is CASSLAGAYQPQHF. The CDR3 DNA sequence: TGTGCCAGCAGTCTAGCCGGGGCTTATCAGCCCCAGCATTTT. The rearrangement links TRBV27 to TRBJ1-5, with a weak D call TRBD1 (5 bases). V shed 5 bases and J shed 5 bases, with 13 bases lying between them. Germline V gene sequence: CDR1 MNHEY, CDR2 SMNVEV (reference sequence). The CDR3 extends over 14 amino acids.

This clone was counted between two and nine times. This chain uses TRBV2 with TRBJ2-4; D possibly corresponds to TRBD2 (6 bases). CDR3 length: 15 amino acids. V was shortened by 2 bases and J by 1 base, with 9 bases between the two germline ends. Looked up from germline, CDR1 is SNHLY and CDR2 is FYNNEI. The CDR3 DNA reads as TGTGCCAGCAGTGAATGGGGGGACGCCAAAAACATTCAGTACTTC. It translates to CASSEWGDAKNIQYF.

As for this clone: A read error may account for a junction end that differs from germline. The J gene is TRBJ2-3, the V gene TRBV2, with 8 bases aligning to TRBD2. This CDR3 spans 14 amino acids. Germline loops: CDR1 SNHLY, CDR2 FYNNEI. CDR3 sequence reads: CDVVAGSNEDTQYF. CDR3 bases: TGCGATGTAGTAGCGGGATCAAATGAAGATACGCAGTATTTT.

This sequence joins TRBV5-6 and TRBJ2-7; D remains ambiguous. Trimming removed 4 bases from V and 4 bases from J, with 9 bases in between. This CDR3 has 12 residues. Germline values: CDR1 SGHDT, CDR2 YYEEEE. The CDR3 coding sequence is TGTGCCAGCAGCCTTGTCGGGTACGAGCAGTACTTC. As protein: CASSLVGYEQYF.

The rearrangement links TRBV27 to TRBJ1-2; 7 nucleotides agree with TRBD1. The CDR3 contains 15 residues. CDR1 and CDR2 from the germline V gene are MNHEY and SMNVEV (reference sequence). With V trimmed by 6 bases and J by 1 base, 8 bases remained unmatched. Here the CDR3 reads CASRLGGASNYGYTF. CDR3 in DNA: TGTGCCAGCAGGCTAGGGGGCGCGAGTAACTATGGCTACACCTTC.

The chain carries TRBV3-1 (or the pseudogene TRBV3-2) and TRBJ1-5, with no clear D. This CDR3 comprises 14 residues. V was shortened by 4 bases and J by 0 bases, with 7 bases between the two germline ends. The germline gives CDR1 LGHDT, CDR2 YNNKEL (reference sequence). CDR3 amino acids: CASSRQHSNQPQHF. The DNA for the CDR3 is TGTGCCAGCAGCCGACAACATAGCAATCAGCCCCAGCATTTT.

The sample holds one count of this clone. The chain recombines TRBV18 with TRBJ1-3, with TRBD1 as a possible D gene (6 bases). V lost 3 bases to trimming and J lost 2 bases, with 11 bases between them. The germline gives CDR1 KGHSH, CDR2 LQKENI. The CDR3 is 15 amino acids. The CDR3 reads CASSPIRTAGNTIYF. Written as DNA, the CDR3 is TGTGCCAGCTCACCGATTCGGACAGCTGGAAACACCATATATTTT.

The chain carries TRBV9 and TRBJ1-4; unclear D gene. The length of the CDR3 is 14 residues. Looked up from germline, CDR1 is SGDLS and CDR2 is YYNGEE. V was clipped by 7 bases and J by 0 bases, with 10 bases between them. The CDR3 loop is CASGPAATNEKLFF. Here the CDR3 DNA reads TGTGCCAGCGGGCCAGCAGCAACTAATGAAAAACTGTTTTTT.

The chain uses TRBV24-1 and TRBJ2-3; 10 positions agree with TRBD2. The CDR3 totals 17 residues. Germline V CDR1 and CDR2: KGHDR, SFDVKD. The J segment lost 1 base and the V segment lost 4 bases, leaving 7 bases of the junction unmatched. The CDR3 spells CATSEGGLAKRTDTQYF. CDR3 nucleotide sequence: TGTGCCACCAGTGAGGGGGGACTAGCGAAACGCACAGATACGCAGTATTTT.

The V and J genes are TRBV5-1 and TRBJ2-1; D gene uncertain. The CDR3 totals 13 residues. Per germline, CDR1 SGHRS and CDR2 YFSETQ. Trimming shortened V by 4 bases and J by 8 bases, and 13 bases separated the two germline ends. As DNA, the CDR3 is TGCGCCAGCAGCCCAAAGGCCTGGGATGAGCAGTTCTTC. Encoded protein: CASSPKAWDEQFF.

The sample holds a few counts of this clone. The J gene is TRBJ1-1, the V gene TRBV11-1, with D perhaps TRBD1 (6 bases). Between the trimmed V and J ends, which lost 4 bases and 1 base, there was a span of 7 bases. From germline, CDR1 is SGHAT and CDR2 FQDESV (reference sequence). CDR3 length equals 13 residues. For the CDR3, the DNA is TGTGCCAGCAGCTGGGGGGCGAACACTGAAGCTTTCTTT. This sequence encodes CASSWGANTEAFF.

This sequence joins TRBV12-3 or TRBV12-4 and TRBJ1-1; 7 nucleotides match TRBD1. With 7 bases clipped from V and 4 bases from J, the junction kept 6 bases outside the gene matches. The CDR3 extends over 13 amino acids. The CDR3 reads CASTMTGSTEAFF. The CDR3 nucleotides are TGTGCCAGCACCATGACAGGGTCCACTGAAGCTTTCTTT.

The chain carries TRBV4-2 and TRBJ1-1, with TRBD1 as a possible D gene (5 bases). Trimming left V 0 bases short and J 3 bases short, with 14 bases between. Looked up from germline, CDR1 is LGHNA and CDR2 is YNFKEQ. CDR3 length: 16 amino acids. In DNA, the CDR3 is TGTGCCAGCAGCCAAGATTTGGGCAGGGTTGACACTGAAGCTTTCTTT. Its protein is CASSQDLGRVDTEAFF.